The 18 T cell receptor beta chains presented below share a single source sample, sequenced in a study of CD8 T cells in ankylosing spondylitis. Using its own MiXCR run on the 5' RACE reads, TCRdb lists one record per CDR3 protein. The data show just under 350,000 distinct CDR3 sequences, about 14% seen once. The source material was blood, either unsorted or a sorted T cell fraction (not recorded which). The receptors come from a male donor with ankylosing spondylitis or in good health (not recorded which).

DNA of the CDR3: TGCGCCAGCAGCCACCTCTTAGCGGGGGAACGCTACGAGCAGTACTTC. Encoded protein: CASSHLLAGERYEQYF. This chain links TRBV4-1 with TRBJ2-7; 9 bases match TRBD2. V lost 3 bases to trimming and J lost 3 bases; unmatched junction nucleotides: 9. In germline, CDR1 is MGHRA, CDR2 YSYEKL. This CDR3 region has 16 residues.

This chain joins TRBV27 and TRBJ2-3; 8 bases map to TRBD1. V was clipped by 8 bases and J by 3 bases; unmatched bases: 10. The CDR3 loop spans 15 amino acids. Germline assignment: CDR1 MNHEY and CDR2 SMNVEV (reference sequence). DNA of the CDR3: TGTGCCAGCGCAGTTATCACAGGGGGAACAGATACGCAGTATTTT. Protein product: CASAVITGGTDTQYF.

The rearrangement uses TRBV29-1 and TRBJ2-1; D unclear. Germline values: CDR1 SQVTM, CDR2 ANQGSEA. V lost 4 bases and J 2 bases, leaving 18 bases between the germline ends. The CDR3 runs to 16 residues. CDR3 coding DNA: TGCAGCGTTGCCCCATTCCGCTCTTCCACCTACAATGAGCAGTTCTTC. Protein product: CSVAPFRSSTYNEQFF.

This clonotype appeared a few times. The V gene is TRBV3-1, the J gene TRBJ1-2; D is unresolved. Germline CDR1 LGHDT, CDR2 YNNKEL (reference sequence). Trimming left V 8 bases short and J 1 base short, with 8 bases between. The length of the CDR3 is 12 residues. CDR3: CASYGINYGYTF. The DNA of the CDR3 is TGTGCCAGCTACGGCATTAACTATGGCTACACCTTC.

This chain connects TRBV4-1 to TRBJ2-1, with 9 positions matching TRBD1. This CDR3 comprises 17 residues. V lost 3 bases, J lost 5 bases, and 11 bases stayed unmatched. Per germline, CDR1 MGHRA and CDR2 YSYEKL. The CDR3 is CASSHLFRDREDNEQFF. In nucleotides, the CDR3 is TGCGCCAGCAGCCACCTCTTCCGGGACAGGGAAGACAATGAGCAGTTCTTC.

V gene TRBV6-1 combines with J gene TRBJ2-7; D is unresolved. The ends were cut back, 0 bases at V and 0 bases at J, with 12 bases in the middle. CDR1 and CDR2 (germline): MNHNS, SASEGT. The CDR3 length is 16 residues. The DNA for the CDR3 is TGTGCCAGCAGTGAAGCAGGTTGGGGTACCTCCTACGAGCAGTACTTC. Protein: CASSEAGWGTSYEQYF.

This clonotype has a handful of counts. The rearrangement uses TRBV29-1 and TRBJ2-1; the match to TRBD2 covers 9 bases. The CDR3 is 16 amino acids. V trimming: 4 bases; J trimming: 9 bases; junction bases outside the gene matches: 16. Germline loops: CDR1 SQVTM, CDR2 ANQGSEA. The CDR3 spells CSVGNPPGLAAREQFF. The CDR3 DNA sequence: TGCAGCGTTGGTAACCCCCCGGGACTAGCTGCGCGTGAGCAGTTCTTC.

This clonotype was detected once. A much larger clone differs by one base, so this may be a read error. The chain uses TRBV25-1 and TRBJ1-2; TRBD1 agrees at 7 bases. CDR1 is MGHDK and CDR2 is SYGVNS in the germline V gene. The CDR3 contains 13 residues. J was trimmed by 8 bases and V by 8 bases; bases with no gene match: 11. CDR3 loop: CASLPSGGRGYTF. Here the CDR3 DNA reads TGTGCCAGCCTTCCTTCAGGGGGAAGGGGCTACACCTTC.

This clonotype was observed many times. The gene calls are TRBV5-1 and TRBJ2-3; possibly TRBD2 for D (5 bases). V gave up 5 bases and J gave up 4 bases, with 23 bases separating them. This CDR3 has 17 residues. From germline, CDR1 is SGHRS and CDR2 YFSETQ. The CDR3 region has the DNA TGCGCCAGCAGGGCCCGTGAGACGGGGATGAACTCAGATACGCAGTATTTT. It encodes CASRARETGMNSDTQYF.

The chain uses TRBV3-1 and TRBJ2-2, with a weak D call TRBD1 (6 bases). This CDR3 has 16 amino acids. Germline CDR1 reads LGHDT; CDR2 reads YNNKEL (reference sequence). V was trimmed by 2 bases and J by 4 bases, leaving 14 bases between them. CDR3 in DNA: TGTGCCAGCAGCCAACCGCAGGGGATCAGCACCGGGGAGCTGTTTTTT. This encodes CASSQPQGISTGELFF.

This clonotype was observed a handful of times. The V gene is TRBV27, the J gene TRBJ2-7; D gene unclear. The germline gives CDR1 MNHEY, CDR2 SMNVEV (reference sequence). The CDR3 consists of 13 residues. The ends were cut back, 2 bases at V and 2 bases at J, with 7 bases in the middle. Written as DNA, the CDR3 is TGTGCCAGCAGTTTAAAGGCACCCTACGAGCAGTACTTC. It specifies CASSLKAPYEQYF.

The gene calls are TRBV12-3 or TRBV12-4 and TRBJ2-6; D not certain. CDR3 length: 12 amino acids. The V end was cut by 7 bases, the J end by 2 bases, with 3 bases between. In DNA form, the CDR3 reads TGTGCCAGCAAGGCTGGGGCCAACGTCCTGACTTTC. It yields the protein CASKAGANVLTF.

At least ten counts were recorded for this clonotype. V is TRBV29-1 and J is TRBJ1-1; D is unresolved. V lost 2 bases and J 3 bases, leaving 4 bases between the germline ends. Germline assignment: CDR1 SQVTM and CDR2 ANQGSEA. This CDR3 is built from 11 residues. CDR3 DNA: TGCAGCGTTGAACTGCACACTGAAGCTTTCTTT. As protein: CSVELHTEAFF.

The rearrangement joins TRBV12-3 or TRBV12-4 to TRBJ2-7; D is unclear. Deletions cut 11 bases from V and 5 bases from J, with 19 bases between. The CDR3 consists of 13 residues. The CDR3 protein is CAGLSQAEDEQYF. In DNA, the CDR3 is TGTGCCGGCCTCTCTCAGGCTGAGGACGAGCAGTACTTC.

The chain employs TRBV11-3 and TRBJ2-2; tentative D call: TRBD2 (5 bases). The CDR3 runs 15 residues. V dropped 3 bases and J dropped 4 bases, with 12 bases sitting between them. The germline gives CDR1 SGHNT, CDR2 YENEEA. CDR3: CASSLTGIRTGELFF. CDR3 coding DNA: TGTGCCAGCAGCTTGACCGGGATCCGCACCGGGGAGCTGTTTTTT.

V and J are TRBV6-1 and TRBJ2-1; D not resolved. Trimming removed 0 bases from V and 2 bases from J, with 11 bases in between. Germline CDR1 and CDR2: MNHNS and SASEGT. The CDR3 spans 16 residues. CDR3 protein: CASSEAPSGAYNEQFF. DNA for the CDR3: TGTGCCAGCAGTGAAGCTCCCTCTGGAGCCTACAATGAGCAGTTCTTC.

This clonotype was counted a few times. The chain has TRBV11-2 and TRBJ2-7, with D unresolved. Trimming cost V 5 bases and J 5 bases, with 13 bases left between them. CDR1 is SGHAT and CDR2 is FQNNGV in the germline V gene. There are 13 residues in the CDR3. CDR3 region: CASSIRRHHEQYF. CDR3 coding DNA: TGTGCCAGCAGCATTCGACGACACCACGAGCAGTACTTC.

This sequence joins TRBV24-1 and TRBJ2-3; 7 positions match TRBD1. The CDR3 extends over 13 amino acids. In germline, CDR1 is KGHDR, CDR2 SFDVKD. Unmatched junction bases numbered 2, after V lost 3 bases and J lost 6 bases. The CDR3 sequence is CATSDDRADTQYF. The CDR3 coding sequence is TGTGCCACCAGTGATGACAGGGCCGATACGCAGTATTTT.